These T cell receptor beta chains were read from a single sample in a study of blood T cells in healthy people across ages. TCRdb ran MiXCR on the 5' RACE reads and lists one entry per CDR3 protein. The table lists over 1,200,000 distinct CDR3 sequences, around 55% of them singletons. Sequencing was performed on blood. The receptors here all came from a young man in good health. The CDR3 runs from the conserved cysteine through the conserved F or W. D genes are given only for firm matches. Part of the rows lack a size; the others show once, few, many or a class for expanded clones.

>many|TRBJ1-1|.|TRBV5-1
TGTGCCAGCAGTTTATTAAGGGGAACTGAAGCTTTCTTT
CASSLLRGTEAFF
>few|TRBJ2-5|.|TRBV6-6
TGTGCCAGCAGCACACTAGCAAAGTCACAAGAGACCCAGTACTTC
CASSTLAKSQETQYF
>.|TRBJ2-3|TRBD2|TRBV6-6
TGTGCCAGCGAACGGACTAGCGGGAGTAGCACAGATACGCAGTATTTT
CASERTSGSSTDTQYF
>few|TRBJ2-5|TRBD1|TRBV12-3/TRBV12-4
TGTGCCAGCAGTCCCCCCGGGACAGGGTTCGAGACCCAGTACTTC
CASSPPGTGFETQYF
>.|TRBJ1-5|.|TRBV6-1
TGTGCCAGCATCGAAATAGCAGGGGAGTATAGCAATCAGCCCCAGCATTTT
CASIEIAGEYSNQPQHF
>.|TRBJ2-1|TRBD2|TRBV5-1
TGCGCCAGCAGCTTGGGGACTAGCGGGGGGTCTAATGAGCAGTTCTTC
CASSLGTSGGSNEQFF
>.|TRBJ2-3|TRBD2|TRBV27
TGTGCCAGCATCGCTAGCGGGAGCGTAGATACGCAGTATTTT
CASIASGSVDTQYF
>.|TRBJ2-7|TRBD1|TRBV20-1
TGCAGTGCTAGACCGGGACAGCTGTACGAGCAGTACTTC
CSARPGQLYEQYF
>few|TRBJ2-1|.|TRBV6-6
TGTGCCAGCATCGCCCAGGGAGTCAATGAGCAGTTCTTC
CASIAQGVNEQFF
>.|TRBJ2-1|.|TRBV7-6
TGTGCCAGCAGCTTAGAAGCGGATCACAATGAGCAGTTCTTC
CASSLEADHNEQFF
>.|TRBJ2-1|.|TRBV3-1
TGTGCCAGCAGCCAGGGGTCATTAGAGTACAATGAGCAGTTCTTC
CASSQGSLEYNEQFF
>.|TRBJ2-7|.|TRBV7-6
TGTGCCAGCAGTTCAAGACAGGCCCACGAGCAGTACTTC
CASSSRQAHEQYF
>many|TRBJ2-3|TRBD2|TRBV4-1
TGCGCCAGCAGCCAAGGGTCGGCAGCGGGGGCCTTCTCCACAGATACGCAGTATTTT
CASSQGSAAGAFSTDTQYF
>.|TRBJ2-1|.|TRBV7-2
TGTGCCAGCAGCTTGGAGAGACTAGACTACCACAATGAGCAGTTCTTC
CASSLERLDYHNEQFF
>few|TRBJ2-5|.|TRBV27
TGTGCCAGCAGTTCTCGACGGGAGTTACAAGAGACCCAGTACTTC
CASSSRRELQETQYF
>.|TRBJ2-1|TRBD2|TRBV20-1
TGCAGTGCTAGAGATCTGGCCCGGGCTAGCGGGAGAAACAATGAGCAGTTCTTC
CSARDLARASGRNNEQFF
>.|TRBJ1-2|TRBD1|TRBV10-3
TGTGCCATCAGTGAAGTGGGACAGACCTATGGCTACACCTTC
CAISEVGQTYGYTF
>.|TRBJ2-2|.|TRBV11-2
TGTGCCAGCAGCTTACTCGGCAACTGGTACACCGGGGAGCTGTTTTTT
CASSLLGNWYTGELFF
>.|TRBJ1-3|.|TRBV15
TGTGCCACCAGCTGGGATGAAGGGGGAGGAAACACCATATATTTT
CATSWDEGGGNTIYF
>.|TRBJ1-1|.|TRBV9
TGTGCCAGCAGCGTAGGGTCCCGGGTCACTGAAGCTTTCTTT
CASSVGSRVTEAFF
>.|TRBJ2-5|TRBD1|TRBV11-2
TGTGCCAGCAGCTTCCAGGACAGGGGGCCTTGGGAGACCCAGTACTTC
CASSFQDRGPWETQYF
>.|TRBJ2-3|.|TRBV7-2
TGTGCCAGCAGCTTAGATGTTAGCGGTAACACAGATACGCAGTATTTT
CASSLDVSGNTDTQYF
>.|TRBJ2-7|.|TRBV4-1
TGCGCCAGCAGCCAAGAAAGTGTCACAGGAGGGTCCTACGAGCAGTACTTC
CASSQESVTGGSYEQYF
>few|TRBJ2-1|TRBD1|TRBV28
TGTGCCAGCACCGACCCCCCGGGGACAGGTATATACAATGAGCAGTTCTTC
CASTDPPGTGIYNEQFF
>.|TRBJ2-3|.|TRBV7-8
TGTGCCAGCAGCTTATTTTTGGGCCAGACAGATACGCAGTATTTT
CASSLFLGQTDTQYF
>.|TRBJ1-2|.|TRBV30
TGTGCCTGGAGTGTACCGGCGAACTATGGCTACACCTTC
CAWSVPANYGYTF
>.|TRBJ1-1|.|TRBV29-1
TGCAGCGTCAGCCCCCCGAACACTGAAGCTTTCTTT
CSVSPPNTEAFF
>.|TRBJ2-2|.|TRBV11-2
TGTGCCAGCAACATTTACACCGGGGAGCTGTTTTTT
CASNIYTGELFF
>.|TRBJ2-2|.|TRBV24-1
TGTGCCACCAGTGATCTAGGGTCCAGGGAGAACACCGGGGAGCTGTTTTTT
CATSDLGSRENTGELFF
>few|TRBJ2-5|.|TRBV29-1
TGCAGCGTTGAGGCAGACCAAGAGACCCAGTACTTC
CSVEADQETQYF
>.|TRBJ2-3|TRBD1|TRBV7-9
TGTGCCAGCAGCTTAGACAGGGGTTTCACAGATACGCAGTATTTT
CASSLDRGFTDTQYF
>.|TRBJ1-1|.|TRBV15
TGTGCCACCAGCAGAGAAGGAACAACCTTAGAAGCTTTCTTT
CATSREGTTLEAFF
>few|TRBJ2-1|.|TRBV29-1
TGCAGCGTTGGAGGGGAAGAGACCTCCTACAATGAGCAGTTCTTC
CSVGGEETSYNEQFF